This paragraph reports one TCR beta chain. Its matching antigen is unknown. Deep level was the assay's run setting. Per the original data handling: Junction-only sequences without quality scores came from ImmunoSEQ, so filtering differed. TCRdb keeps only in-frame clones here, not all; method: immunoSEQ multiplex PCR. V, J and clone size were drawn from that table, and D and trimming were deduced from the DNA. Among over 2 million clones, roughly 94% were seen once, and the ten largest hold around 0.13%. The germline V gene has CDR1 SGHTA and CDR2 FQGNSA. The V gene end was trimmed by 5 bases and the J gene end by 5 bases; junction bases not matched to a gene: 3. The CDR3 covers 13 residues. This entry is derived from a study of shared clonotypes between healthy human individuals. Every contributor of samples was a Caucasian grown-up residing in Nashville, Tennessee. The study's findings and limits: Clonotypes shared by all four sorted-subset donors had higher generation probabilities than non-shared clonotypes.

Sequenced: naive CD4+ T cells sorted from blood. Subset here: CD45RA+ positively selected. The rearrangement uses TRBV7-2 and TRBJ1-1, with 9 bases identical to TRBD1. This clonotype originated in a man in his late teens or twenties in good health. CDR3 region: CASSDRGGTEAFF. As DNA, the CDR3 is TGTGCCAGCAGCGACAGGGGGGGAACTGAAGCTTTCTTT.